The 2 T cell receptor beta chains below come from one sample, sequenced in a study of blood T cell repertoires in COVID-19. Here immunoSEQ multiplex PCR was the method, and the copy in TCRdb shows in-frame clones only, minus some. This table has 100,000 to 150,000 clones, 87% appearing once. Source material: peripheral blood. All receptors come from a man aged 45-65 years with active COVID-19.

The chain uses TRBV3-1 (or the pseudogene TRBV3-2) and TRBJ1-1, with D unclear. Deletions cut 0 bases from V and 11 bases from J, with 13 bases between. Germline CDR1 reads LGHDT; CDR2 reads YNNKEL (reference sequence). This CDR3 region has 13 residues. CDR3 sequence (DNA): TGTGCCAGCAGCCAAGAGGGTGGGAGAGGGGCTTTCTTT. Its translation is CASSQEGGRGAFF.

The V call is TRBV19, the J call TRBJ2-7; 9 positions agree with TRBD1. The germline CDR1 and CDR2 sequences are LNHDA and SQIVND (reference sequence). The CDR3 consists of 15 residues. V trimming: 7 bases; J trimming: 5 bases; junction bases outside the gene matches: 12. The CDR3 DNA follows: TGTGCCAGTAAACACTCGGGACAGGGAGGCGACGAGCAGTACTTC. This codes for CASKHSGQGGDEQYF.